The 28 T cell receptor beta chains reported below all come from one sample, sequenced in a study of blood T cell repertoires in COVID-19. Libraries were prepared by immunoSEQ multiplex PCR; TCRdb keeps only in-frame clonotypes and omits some of them. The profile shows some 80,000 clones, around 89% of them singletons. The sequencing input was peripheral blood. Source of these receptors: a human donor in a cohort sampled during active COVID-19.

The CDR3 is CASSPLTGVGYGYTF. The CDR3, as DNA: TGTGCCAGCAGCCCACTGACAGGGGTTGGCTATGGCTACACCTTC. The chain has TRBV28 and TRBJ1-2, with 8 bases identical to TRBD1. V lost 6 bases to trimming and J lost 4 bases; unmatched junction nucleotides: 10. CDR1 is MDHEN, CDR2 SYDVKM, per germline. The CDR3 extends over 15 amino acids.

The chain joins TRBV4-1 to TRBJ2-7; 10 bases align to TRBD2. Trimming removed 4 bases from V and 7 bases from J; junction bases left unmatched: 10. The germline V gene encodes CDR1 MGHRA and CDR2 YSYEKL. This CDR3 region has 15 residues. CDR3 sequence: CASSREAGGLNEQYF. The CDR3 DNA follows: TGCGCCAGCAGCCGCGAAGCGGGAGGGTTGAATGAGCAGTACTTC.

V usage is TRBV2 and J usage is TRBJ1-3; 8 bases line up with TRBD1. Germline CDR1 reads SNHLY; CDR2 reads FYNNEI. The CDR3 has 12 residues. V shed 5 bases, J shed 8 bases, and the junction held 2 bases outside the gene matches. The CDR3 DNA reads as TGTGCCAGCAGTCAACAGGGGGACACCATATATTTT. This codes for CASSQQGDTIYF. The full variable domain, completed using reference TRBV2 and TRBJ1-3, is EPEVTQTPSHQVTQMGQEVILRCVPISNHLYFYWYRQILGQKVEFLVSFYNNEISEKSEIFDDQFSVERPDGSNFTLKIRSTKLEDSAMYFCASSQQGDTIYFGEGSWLTVV.

This chain links TRBV5-1 with TRBJ2-3; TRBD2 aligns across 12 bases. The CDR3 runs to 18 residues. The V gene's germline CDR1 is SGHRS and CDR2 YFSETQ. V dropped 2 bases and J dropped 1; count of bases not matched to a gene: 8. The CDR3 coding sequence is TGCGCCAGCAGCTTCGGAGGGCTAGCGGGAGGGGGCACAGATACGCAGTATTTT. This sequence encodes CASSFGGLAGGGTDTQYF.

The chain uses TRBV5-4 and TRBJ2-5; D is undetermined. V was cut by 2 bases and J by 6 bases, with 14 bases left in between. CDR1 is SGHNT, CDR2 YYREEE, per germline (reference sequence). This CDR3 contains 14 residues. The CDR3 nucleotides read TGTGCCAGCAGCTTCGTCCCTCGTGAGCAGACCCAGTACTTC. This encodes CASSFVPREQTQYF.

The chain recombines TRBV29-1 with TRBJ2-1; 8 bases map to TRBD2. Looked up from germline, CDR1 is SQVTM and CDR2 is ANQGSEA. This CDR3 spans 23 amino acids. V shed 8 bases, J shed 4 bases, and the junction held 37 bases outside the gene matches. This chain's CDR3 is CSPNPQRERRLTTRHSKYNEQFF. CDR3 DNA: TGCAGCCCAAACCCACAGCGGGAGCGCCGACTAACGACCCGTCATTCGAAATACAATGAGCAGTTCTTC.

In this sample, this clone turned up once. The chain uses TRBV9 and TRBJ2-1, with TRBD2 identical over 9 bases. CDR3 length: 16 residues. V shed 3 bases and J 0 bases; nucleotides not matched to a gene: 4. Germline loops: CDR1 SGDLS, CDR2 YYNGEE. The CDR3 protein is CASSAFSGGSYNEQFF. The CDR3 coding sequence is TGTGCCAGCAGCGCCTTTAGCGGGGGCTCCTACAATGAGCAGTTCTTC.

The rearrangement joins TRBV7-9 to TRBJ2-7; tentative D call: TRBD2 (5 bases). The CDR3 spans 14 residues. Germline lookup yields CDR1 SEHNR and CDR2 FQNEAQ (reference sequence). V lost 6 bases, J lost 0 bases, and 12 bases lay in between. This CDR3 is CASRPDDYSYEQYF. The CDR3 DNA follows: TGTGCCAGCAGGCCAGACGACTACTCCTACGAGCAGTACTTC. Looking up the rest from reference TRBV7-9 and TRBJ2-7 gives the full variable domain: DTGVSQNPRHKITKRGQNVTFRCDPISEHNRLYWYRQTLGQGPEFLTYFQNEAQLEKSRLLSDRFSAERPKGSFSTLEIQRTEQGDSAMYLCASRPDDYSYEQYFGPGTRLTVT.

This clone came up a few times. This chain connects TRBV3-1 (or the pseudogene TRBV3-2) to TRBJ2-7; 8 bases agree with TRBD1. The CDR3 runs 20 residues. The trim removed 0 bases at V and 2 bases at J, leaving 18 bases unmatched. Germline V gene lookup returns CDR1 LGHDT and CDR2 YNNKEL (reference sequence). CDR3 sequence reads: CASSQDYKTGEVYPTYEQYF. In nucleotides, the CDR3 is TGTGCCAGCAGCCAAGATTATAAGACAGGGGAGGTCTACCCGACCTACGAGCAGTACTTC.

This clone was detected only once. The chain uses TRBV19 and TRBJ1-3; TRBD1 might be the D (5 bases). The CDR3 has 16 residues. The V end lost 6 bases, the J end lost 5 bases, and 20 bases lay between the germline ends. CDR1 is LNHDA and CDR2 is SQIVND in the germline V gene (reference sequence). The CDR3 protein is CASRDVGGKLRNTIYF. The CDR3 DNA is TGTGCCAGTAGGGACGTCGGGGGAAAATTAAGAAACACCATATATTTT.

The chain is built from TRBV7-2 and TRBJ1-5; D unresolved. V lost 1 base and J lost 2, with 12 bases in between. Per the germline V gene, CDR1 is SGHTA and CDR2 is FQGNSA. The CDR3 runs 16 residues. As DNA, the CDR3 is TGTGCCAGCAGCTTAGGATGGAGAGTAGGCAATCAGCCCCAGCATTTT. It translates to CASSLGWRVGNQPQHF.

The V and J genes are TRBV9 and TRBJ2-5, with D tentatively TRBD1 (6 bases). Germline assignment: CDR1 SGDLS and CDR2 YYNGEE. CDR3 length: 17 amino acids. The V end was cut by 4 bases, the J end by 0 bases, with 19 bases between. Here the CDR3 reads CASSQAAGTSYQETQYF. CDR3 in DNA: TGTGCCAGCAGCCAAGCCGCCGGGACATCGTACCAAGAGACCCAGTACTTC.

The chain carries TRBV10-2 and TRBJ1-1; D remains unclear. V was shortened by 2 bases and J by 3 bases, with 7 bases between the two germline ends. From germline, CDR1 is WSHSY and CDR2 SAAADI. The CDR3 has 13 amino acids. In DNA form, the CDR3 reads TGCGCCAGCAGTGAGCAACGGGACACTGAAGCTTTCTTT. It specifies CASSEQRDTEAFF.

This clone has just one count. The J gene is TRBJ1-1, the V gene TRBV10-3; possible D gene TRBD1, 6 bases. The germline V and J ends were trimmed by 11 bases and 1 base, with 14 bases remaining between them. The CDR3 spans 13 residues. Germline assignment: CDR1 ENHRY and CDR2 SYGVKD. This chain's CDR3 is CAARAGENTEAFF. The CDR3 DNA reads TGTGCCGCCCGGGCAGGGGAGAACACTGAAGCTTTCTTT.

The chain is built from TRBV10-1 and TRBJ2-5; weak D call: TRBD2 (6 bases). The V end was cut by 11 bases, the J end by 5 bases, with 27 bases between. The CDR3 consists of 16 residues. CDR1 and CDR2 (germline): WNHNN, SYGVQD (reference sequence). DNA for the CDR3: TGCGCCCCGAGGGCCGGGACTTCGGGCAAGTGGGAGACCCAGTACTTC. This encodes CAPRAGTSGKWETQYF.

The chain combines TRBV11-3 with TRBJ2-1; 12 bases agree with TRBD2. This CDR3 spans 19 amino acids. Unmatched junction bases numbered 10, after V lost 0 bases and J lost 4 bases. The germline gives CDR1 SGHNT, CDR2 YENEEA. CDR3 region: CASSLDGDLAGGAYNEQFF. The CDR3, as DNA: TGTGCCAGCAGCTTAGATGGGGATCTAGCGGGAGGGGCGTACAATGAGCAGTTCTTC.

This rearrangement joins TRBV10-1 to TRBJ2-1, with TRBD1 matching over 7 bases. The CDR3 contains 15 residues. CDR1 is WNHNN, CDR2 SYGVQD, per germline (reference sequence). V was clipped by 6 bases and J by 10 bases; unmatched bases: 15. The CDR3 bases are TGCGCCAGCAGCCAATCGACAGGGTGGTCGGGGGAGCAGTTCTTC. Its protein is CASSQSTGWSGEQFF.

V usage is TRBV4-1 and J usage is TRBJ2-5, with 7 positions matching TRBD2. Unmatched junction bases numbered 1, after V lost 4 bases and J lost 2 bases. This CDR3 contains 13 residues. The germline CDR1 and CDR2 sequences are MGHRA and YSYEKL. CDR3 loop: CASSPGGQETQYF. The CDR3, as DNA: TGCGCCAGCAGCCCGGGGGGACAAGAGACCCAGTACTTC.

The J gene is TRBJ1-4, the V gene TRBV4-3, with 9 bases matching TRBD1. The CDR3 consists of 20 residues. The V gene end was trimmed by 0 bases and the J gene end by 5 bases; junction bases not matched to a gene: 16. Germline V gene sequence: CDR1 LGHNA, CDR2 YSLEER. The CDR3 DNA sequence: TGCGCCAGCAGCCAAGAAATAGGGACAGGGTGGGGTTGGATAAATGAAAAACTGTTTTTT. It is translated as CASSQEIGTGWGWINEKLFF.

This chain links TRBV5-1 with TRBJ2-1; TRBD2 matches at 16 bases. Germline V CDR1 and CDR2: SGHRS, YFSETQ. The CDR3 consists of 17 residues. The V segment lost 1 base and the J segment 6 bases; nucleotides outside the gene matches: 4. The CDR3 coding sequence is TGCGCCAGCAGCTTGCCGGGACTAGCGGGAGGGTCCAATGAGCAGTTCTTC. Amino acid sequence: CASSLPGLAGGSNEQFF.

This clone has just one count. The rearrangement links TRBV9 to TRBJ2-3; tentatively, D is TRBD2 (7 bases). Per the germline V gene, CDR1 is SGDLS and CDR2 is YYNGEE. The CDR3 spans 17 residues. Trimming removed 1 base from V and 1 base from J, with 16 bases in between. This CDR3 reads CASSVSLPGGGTDTQYF. In DNA, the CDR3 is TGTGCCAGCAGCGTATCCCTCCCGGGGGGCGGCACAGATACGCAGTATTTT. The full variable domain, rest sourced from reference TRBV9 and TRBJ2-3, is DSGVTQTPKHLITATGQRVTLRCSPRSGDLSVYWYQQSLDQGLQFLIQYYNGEERAKGNILERFSAQQFPDLHSELNLSSLELGDSALYFCASSVSLPGGGTDTQYFGPGTRLTVL.

J is TRBJ1-5 and V is TRBV27; no clear D. The germline CDR1 and CDR2 sequences are MNHEY and SMNVEV (reference sequence). The V end lost 3 bases, the J end lost 6 bases, and 18 bases lay between the germline ends. The CDR3 runs 16 residues. CDR3 coding DNA: TGTGCCAGCAGTTTTAAGCCAGGCCCGACGGTTCAGCCCCAGCATTTT. The encoded protein is CASSFKPGPTVQPQHF.

The chain joins TRBV7-9 to TRBJ2-3; 8 positions match TRBD1. The CDR3 spans 17 residues. V shed 1 base and J 1 base; nucleotides not matched to a gene: 7. CDR1 is SEHNR and CDR2 is FQNEAQ in the germline V gene (reference sequence). The CDR3 DNA reads as TGTGCCAGCAGCTTAGACTGGACAGGGAAACGCACAGATACGCAGTATTTT. It encodes CASSLDWTGKRTDTQYF. The whole variable domain, filled in from reference TRBV7-9 and TRBJ2-3, reads DTGVSQNPRHKITKRGQNVTFRCDPISEHNRLYWYRQTLGQGPEFLTYFQNEAQLEKSRLLSDRFSAERPKGSFSTLEIQRTEQGDSAMYLCASSLDWTGKRTDTQYFGPGTRLTVL.

The rearrangement links TRBV19 to TRBJ2-1; 10 positions match TRBD2. Unmatched junction bases numbered 16, after V lost 7 bases and J lost 7 bases. Germline V lookup: CDR1 LNHDA, CDR2 SQIVND (reference sequence). There are 17 residues in the CDR3. The CDR3 region is CASNPGRGAGGSNEQFF. The CDR3, as DNA: TGTGCCAGTAATCCCGGGCGGGGAGCGGGAGGGTCGAATGAGCAGTTCTTC.

The rearrangement uses TRBV14 and TRBJ2-7, with 7 nucleotides matching TRBD2. The CDR3 sequence is 16 residues long. The J segment lost 1 base and the V segment lost 4 bases, leaving 10 bases of the junction unmatched. Germline V CDR1 and CDR2: SGHDN, FVKESK. The CDR3 here is CASSPRGSPPSYEQYF. The CDR3 nucleotides are TGTGCCAGCAGCCCGCGCGGGAGCCCCCCTTCCTACGAGCAGTACTTC.

The V call is TRBV4-1, the J call TRBJ2-3; the match to TRBD1 covers 7 bases. The ends lost 6 bases at V and 2 bases at J; junction bases unmatched: 20. Per the germline V gene, CDR1 is MGHRA and CDR2 is YSYEKL. CDR3 length: 19 residues. The DNA of the CDR3 is TGCGCCAGCAGTGGAACCCCGGACAGGAGACAAACTAACACAGATACGCAGTATTTT. Encoded protein: CASSGTPDRRQTNTDTQYF.

The V and J genes are TRBV7-6 and TRBJ1-6; D is ambiguous. Germline loops: CDR1 SGHVS, CDR2 FNYEAQ. V was shortened by 1 base and J by 4 bases, with 8 bases between the two germline ends. This CDR3 has 15 amino acids. CDR3: CASSLVAGYNSPLHF. DNA for the CDR3: TGTGCCAGCAGCTTAGTTGCGGGGTATAATTCACCCCTCCACTTT.

CDR3 protein: CASRVGDLDRWEYF. The CDR3 nucleotides read TGTGCCAGCAGGGTCGGAGATTTAGACAGATGGGAGTACTTC. V and J are TRBV2 and TRBJ2-7; a weak D match, TRBD1 (5 bases). The CDR3 is made up of 14 amino acids. V lost 6 bases and J 11 bases, leaving 23 bases between the germline ends. Germline V gives CDR1 SNHLY, CDR2 FYNNEI.